The clone carrying this TCR beta chain has just one count. This entry comes from a study of blood T cell repertoires in COVID-19. CDR3 size: 15 residues. V was pared by 3 bases and J by 3 bases, with 14 bases between. CDR1 and CDR2 from the germline V gene are SGHAT and FQNNGV. Sequencing used immunoSEQ multiplex PCR; TCRdb keeps in-frame clones, though not all of them. The sample lists 210,000 or so clones, 75% to 90% occurring once. All exposed participants met a person with COVID-19 within 2 weeks before entering the study. The sequencing sample was made of PBMCs or T cells enriched from blood (not recorded which). The V and J genes are TRBV11-2 and TRBJ1-1; possible D gene TRBD1, 6 bases. The origin of this receptor is a woman in her 30s who had been exposed to COVID-19. The CDR3 coding sequence is TGTGCCAGCAGCTTTTCGGGGGGCCGGGACACTGAAGCTTTCTTT. This codes for CASSFSGGRDTEAFF.